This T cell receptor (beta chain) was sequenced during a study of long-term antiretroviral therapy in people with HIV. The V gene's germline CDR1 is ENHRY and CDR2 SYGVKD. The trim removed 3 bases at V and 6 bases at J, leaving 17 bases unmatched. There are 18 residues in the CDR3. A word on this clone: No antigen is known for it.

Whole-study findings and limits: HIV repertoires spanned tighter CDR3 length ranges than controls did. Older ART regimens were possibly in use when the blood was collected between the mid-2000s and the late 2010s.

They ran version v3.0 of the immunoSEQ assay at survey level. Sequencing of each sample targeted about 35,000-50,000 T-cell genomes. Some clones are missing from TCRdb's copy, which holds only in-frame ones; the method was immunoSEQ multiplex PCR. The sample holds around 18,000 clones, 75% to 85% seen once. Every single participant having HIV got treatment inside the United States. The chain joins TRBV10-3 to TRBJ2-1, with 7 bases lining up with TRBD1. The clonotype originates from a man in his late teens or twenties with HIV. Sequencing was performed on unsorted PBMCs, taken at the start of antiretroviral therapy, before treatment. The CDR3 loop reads CAISEPGRNHQGVNEQFF. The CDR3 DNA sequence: TGTGCCATCAGTGAACCTGGACGGAATCACCAGGGGGTCAATGAGCAGTTCTTC.